This T cell receptor beta chain was identified in a study of cytomegalovirus exposure and HLA in healthy donors. Findings of the study overall: With high specificity and sensitivity, the classifier reportedly diagnosed cytomegalovirus status. The study reported that TCR beta sequences accurately predicted HLA-A and HLA-B alleles in most subjects. What was likely a sequencing artifact was a cluster of highly shared sequence variants.

CDR3 length: 18 amino acids. With V trimmed by 6 bases and J by 2 bases, 9 bases remained unmatched. From germline, CDR1 is MGHDK and CDR2 SYGVNS. With 60 Vbeta and 13 Jbeta primers, the PCR was carried out. Clones were sequenced by immunoSEQ multiplex PCR, and TCRdb holds only the in-frame ones, with some missing. This sample has about 160,000 clones; roughly 85% occur once, and the top ten carry 1%. On this clone: What it recognizes is unknown.

V gene TRBV25-1 combines with J gene TRBJ2-1; 14 bases are a match to TRBD2. The sequence derives from a boy aged 2 to 10 in good health and CMV-seronegative. Source material: PBMCs. CDR3 coding DNA: TGTGCCAGCAGCCCAGGACTAGCGGGAGGAATCCCCTACAATGAGCAGTTCTTC. Translation: CASSPGLAGGIPYNEQFF.